One T cell receptor beta chain is described in this entry. The antigen remains undetermined. This sample was taken from a study of shared clonotypes between healthy human individuals. Study summary: Ranging from 18 to 49 in age, donors were two women and a few men. Study-wide findings and caveats: On the whole, naive subsets had larger estimated richness than memory subsets had.

Each sample came from a Caucasian adult donor living in Nashville, Tennessee. Looked up from germline, CDR1 is SGDLS and CDR2 is YYNGEE. This CDR3 spans 16 amino acids. V lost 0 bases and J lost 0, with 10 bases in between. TCRdb keeps only in-frame clones here, not all; method: immunoSEQ multiplex PCR. Of 850,000 to 1,100,000 clones in the sample, approximately 80% were seen once. The origin of this receptor is a young man in good health. Some clones in this sample may be carry-over from other donors' samples. The chain employs TRBV9 and TRBJ1-3; D ambiguous. The sequenced sample was memory CD4+ T cells from PBMCs. This sample's subset: CD45RA-negative fraction. The CDR3 spells CASSVERVHSGNTIYF. The CDR3 region has the DNA TGTGCCAGCAGCGTAGAGAGGGTTCACTCTGGAAACACCATATATTTT.